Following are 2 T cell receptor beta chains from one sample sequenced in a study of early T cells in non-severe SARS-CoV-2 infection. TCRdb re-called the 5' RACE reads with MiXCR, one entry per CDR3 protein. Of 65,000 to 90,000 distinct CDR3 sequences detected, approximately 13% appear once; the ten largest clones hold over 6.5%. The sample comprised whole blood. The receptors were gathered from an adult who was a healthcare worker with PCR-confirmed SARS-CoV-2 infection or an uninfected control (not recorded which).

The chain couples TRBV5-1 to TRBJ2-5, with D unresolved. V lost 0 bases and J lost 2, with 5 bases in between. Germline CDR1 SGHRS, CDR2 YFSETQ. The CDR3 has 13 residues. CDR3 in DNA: TGCGCCAGCAGCTTGGATAGGCAAGAGACCCAGTACTTC. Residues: CASSLDRQETQYF.

CDR3 region: CASRNEKNEQFF. CDR3 DNA: TGTGCCAGCAGGAACGAAAAGAATGAGCAGTTCTTC. The chain combines TRBV3-1 with TRBJ2-1, with D uncertain. The CDR3 has 12 residues. V dropped 6 bases and J dropped 7 bases, with 10 bases sitting between them. Germline loops: CDR1 LGHDT, CDR2 YNNKEL (reference sequence).